This T cell receptor (beta chain) is drawn from a study of vaccination and CD4 T cells after COVID-19. Turning to the study itself: Eight to ten convalescent patients had mild and one had severe PCR-confirmed SARS-CoV-2 disease. Four females and six males made up the convalescents, with two Hispanic. The post-vaccine samples came a median 72 days after dose two (range 14 to 241).

Indicated treatment: roughly nine-day PBMC culture with coronavirus spike peptide pools or control peptides (ViraFEST assay). Each of days 3 and 7 saw half the medium replaced by fresh IL-2 medium. Researchers used the Oncomine TCR Beta short-read assay to sequence DNA from cultured CD4+ T cells. TCRdb redid the calling of the PCR reads with MiXCR, one entry per CDR3 protein. This sample has about 5,400 distinct CDR3 sequences; approximately 44% occur once, and the top ten carry approximately 10%. Germline CDR1 and CDR2: MNHNS and SASEGT. V lost 6 bases to trimming and J lost 3 bases; unmatched junction nucleotides: 5. There are 13 residues in the CDR3. Regarding this clonotype: Its antigen is undetermined.

The chain uses TRBV6-1 and TRBJ2-7, with TRBD1 matching 7 bases. This receptor was obtained from a human donor who had recovered from COVID-19. Sequenced material: CD4+ T cells from blood, cultured in vitro. The CDR3 reads CASRSTGVYEQYF. The CDR3 coding sequence is TGTGCCAGCAGGAGTACAGGGGTCTACGAGCAGTACTTC.